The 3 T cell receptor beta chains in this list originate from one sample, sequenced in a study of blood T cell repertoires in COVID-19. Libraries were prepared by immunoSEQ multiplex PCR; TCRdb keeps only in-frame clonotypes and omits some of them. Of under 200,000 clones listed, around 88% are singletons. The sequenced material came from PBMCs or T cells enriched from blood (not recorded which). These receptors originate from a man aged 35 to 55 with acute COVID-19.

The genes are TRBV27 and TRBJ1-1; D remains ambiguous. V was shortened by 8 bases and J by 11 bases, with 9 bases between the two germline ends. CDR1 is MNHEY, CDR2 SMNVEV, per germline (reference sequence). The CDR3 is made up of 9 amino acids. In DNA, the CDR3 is TGTGCCAGCTCCCAGAGGGCTTTCTTT. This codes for CASSQRAFF.

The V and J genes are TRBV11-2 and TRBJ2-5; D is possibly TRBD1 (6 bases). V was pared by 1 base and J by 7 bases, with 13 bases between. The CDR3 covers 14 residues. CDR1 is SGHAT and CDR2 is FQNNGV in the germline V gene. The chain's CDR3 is CASSLGSTGTTQYF. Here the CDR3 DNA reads TGTGCCAGCAGCTTAGGGTCGACAGGTACGACCCAGTACTTC. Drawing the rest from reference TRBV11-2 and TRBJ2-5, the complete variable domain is EAGVAQSPRYKIIEKRQSVAFWCNPISGHATLYWYQQILGQGPKLLIQFQNNGVVDDSQLPKDRFSAERLKGVDSTLKIQPAKLEDSAVYLCASSLGSTGTTQYFGPGTRLLVL.

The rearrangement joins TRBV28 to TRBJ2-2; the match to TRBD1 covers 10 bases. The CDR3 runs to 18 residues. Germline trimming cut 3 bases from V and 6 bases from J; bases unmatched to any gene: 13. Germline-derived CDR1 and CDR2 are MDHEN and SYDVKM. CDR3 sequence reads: CASSFFGPRDRGPGELFF. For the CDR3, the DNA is TGTGCCAGCAGTTTTTTCGGGCCCCGGGACAGGGGCCCCGGGGAGCTGTTTTTT.